Listed below are T cell receptor beta chains from one sample, sequenced in a study of CD8+CD57+ T cells in acquired aplastic anemia. TCRdb re-analysed the reads in MiXCR, keeping a single row per CDR3 protein. The repertoire includes 250,000 or so distinct CDR3 sequences, more than 40% of them detected once, and 7.8% sits in the top ten. The source material was sorted CD4+, CD8+, or CD8+CD57+ T cells (not recorded which) from PBMCs. The source is a human donor with aplastic anemia. CDR3s include the opening cysteine and the closing phenylalanine or tryptophan. The order of the fields is J gene, clone size, V gene, D gene, CDR3 DNA, CDR3 protein. A D gene is named only where the DNA matches it firmly. For some rows the clone size is stated as once, few or many, or as a class when expanded; others skip it.

TRBJ1-2	many	TRBV11-2	TRBD1	TGTGCCAGCAGCCCGATGGAGGGGGCTCACTATGGCTACACCTTC	CASSPMEGAHYGYTF
TRBJ2-1	few	TRBV5-6	TRBD2	TGTGCCAGCAGCTTCCATATTAGCGGGGGGATTGTCGATGAGCAGTTCTTC	CASSFHISGGIVDEQFF
TRBJ2-7	-	TRBV29-1	-	TGCAGCGTTGTGGCTGGCCCCCGCGCCTCCTACAACGAGCAGTACTTC	CSVVAGPRASYNEQYF
TRBJ1-5	-	TRBV10-3	-	TGTGCCATCAGTGAGTCGAGCGGCCCCTGTCGTTTT	CAISESSGPCRF
TRBJ1-1	many	TRBV11-1	-	TGTGCCAGCAGCTCGGGGGGCCAGGGCACAGCTTTCTTT	CASSSGGQGTAFF
TRBJ1-2	-	TRBV19	-	TGTGCCAGTAGTATCTCCGGGACATACAGTGGGTATGGCTACACCTTC	CASSISGTYSGYGYTF
TRBJ2-2	once	TRBV7-2	-	TGTGCCAGCAGCCAAGGGGAAACCGGGGAGCTGTTTTTT	CASSQGETGELFF
TRBJ1-2	-	TRBV20-1	-	TGCAGTGCTCGAGAGGGGGGAGTCGACTATGGCTACACCTTC	CSAREGGVDYGYTF
TRBJ2-1	-	TRBV2	-	TGTGCCAGCAGTGGCGGGGAATTCAATGAGCAGTTCTTC	CASSGGEFNEQFF
TRBJ1-2	many	TRBV7-8	-	TGTGCCAGCAGTTACTCGAGCAATTATGGCTACACCTTC	CASSYSSNYGYTF
TRBJ2-5	many	TRBV19	-	TGTGCCAGTAGTATTGACGCGGGGCCTAAAGAGACCCAGTACTTC	CASSIDAGPKETQYF
TRBJ1-2	-	TRBV6-9	-	TGTGCCAGCAGCCTCCTCCTGGGCTACACCTTC	CASSLLLGYTF
TRBJ2-7	many	TRBV9	TRBD2	TGTGCCAGCAGCGTAGGAGCGGGAGTAGGGTACGAGCAGTACTTC	CASSVGAGVGYEQYF